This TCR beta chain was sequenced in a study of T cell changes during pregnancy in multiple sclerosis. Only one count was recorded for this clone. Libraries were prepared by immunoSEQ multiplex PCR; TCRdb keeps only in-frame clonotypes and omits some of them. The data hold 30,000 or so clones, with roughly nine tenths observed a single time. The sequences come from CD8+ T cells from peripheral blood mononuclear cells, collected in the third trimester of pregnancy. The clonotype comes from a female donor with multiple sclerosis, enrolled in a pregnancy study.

CDR3 nucleotide sequence: TGTGCCAGCAGTGGATACAGGGATCCCCGCTCTGGGGCCAACGTCCTGACTTTC. Its protein product is CASSGYRDPRSGANVLTF. V gene TRBV2 combines with J gene TRBJ2-6; tentative D call: TRBD1 (6 bases). CDR3 length: 18 residues. Germline V gene sequence: CDR1 SNHLY, CDR2 FYNNEI. Deletions cut 4 bases from V and 0 bases from J, with 16 bases between.